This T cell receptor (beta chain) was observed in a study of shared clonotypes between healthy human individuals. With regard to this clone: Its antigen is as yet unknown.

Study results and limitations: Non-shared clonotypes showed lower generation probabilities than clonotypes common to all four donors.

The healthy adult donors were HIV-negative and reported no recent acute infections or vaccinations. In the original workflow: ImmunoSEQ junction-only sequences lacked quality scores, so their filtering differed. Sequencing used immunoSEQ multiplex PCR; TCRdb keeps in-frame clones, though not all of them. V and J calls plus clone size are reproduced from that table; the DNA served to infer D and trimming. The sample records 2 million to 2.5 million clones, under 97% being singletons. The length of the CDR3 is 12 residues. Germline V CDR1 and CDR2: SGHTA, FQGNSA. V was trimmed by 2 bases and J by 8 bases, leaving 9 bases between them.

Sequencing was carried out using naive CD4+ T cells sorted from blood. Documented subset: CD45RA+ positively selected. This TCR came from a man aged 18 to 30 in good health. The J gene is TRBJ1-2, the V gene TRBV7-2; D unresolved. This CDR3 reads CASSLSVGGYTF. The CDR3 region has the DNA TGTGCCAGCAGCTTATCGGTTGGGGGCTACACCTTC.